Each of the 24 T cell receptor beta chains below was sequenced from the same sample in a study of technical replicates of blood from several donors (dated by TCRdb to 2015 to 2018). Library preparation employed the immunoSEQ multiplex PCR assay. What TCRdb holds here is the immuneACCESS table cut down to in-frame rearrangements. Part of the clones is not present; checked against another copy, under half of the missing clones reflect an unresolved V gene, and the others are unexplained. The sample table lists over 55,000 clones, around 96% of them with a count of one. The ten largest clones take up 3% of the sample. The sequenced sample consisted of PBMCs. These receptor sequences come from a human donor in good health. Some clones in this sample may be carry-over from other donors' samples.

The gene calls are TRBV19 and TRBJ2-5; the D gene is possibly TRBD2 (7 bases). The CDR3 loop spans 13 amino acids. CDR1 is LNHDA, CDR2 SQIVND, per germline (reference sequence). Trimming took 3 bases from V and 5 from J, leaving 10 bases between them. The CDR3 DNA reads TGTGCCAGTAGTATGGGAGGGGGGGAGACCCAGTACTTC. This gives the protein CASSMGGGETQYF.

The chain employs TRBV7-9 and TRBJ2-5, with TRBD2 identical over 7 bases. Germline-derived CDR1 and CDR2 are SEHNR and FQNEAQ (reference sequence). J gave up 13 bases and V 4 bases, and 9 bases lay outside the gene matches. The CDR3 extends over 12 amino acids. The CDR3: CASSSGEGERYF. CDR3 DNA sequence: TGTGCCAGCAGCTCGGGGGAGGGAGAACGGTACTTC.

This clone showed up just a few times. V is TRBV2 and J is TRBJ2-3; D gene ambiguous. CDR1 and CDR2 from the germline V gene are SNHLY and FYNNEI. Trimming removed 4 bases from V and 5 bases from J, with 10 bases in between. CDR3 length: 13 amino acids. CDR3 residues: CASSAPFLDTQYF. CDR3 coding DNA: TGTGCCAGCAGTGCCCCTTTCTTAGATACGCAGTATTTT.

The chain joins TRBV6-5 to TRBJ1-1, with D possibly being TRBD1 (6 bases). The CDR3 contains 15 residues. The V and J ends lost 0 bases and 5 bases respectively, with 13 bases between them. Germline loops: CDR1 MNHEY, CDR2 SVGAGI. CDR3 in DNA: TGTGCCAGCAGTTACTCGCAGGGGTGGCATACTGAAGCTTTCTTT. Its translation is CASSYSQGWHTEAFF.

The chain recombines TRBV5-6 with TRBJ1-4; TRBD1 might be the D (5 bases). Trimming took 2 bases from V and 16 from J, leaving 18 bases between them. This CDR3 is built from 13 residues. In germline, CDR1 is SGHDT, CDR2 YYEEEE. The CDR3, as DNA: TGTGCCAGCAGCTTAGGTCCCGGACAACTTAAGTTTTTT. Its protein product is CASSLGPGQLKFF.

The CDR3: CASSQSGTGYGYTF. CDR3 nucleotides: TGTGCCAGCAGCCAGTCCGGGACAGGGTACGGCTACACCTTC. The chain uses TRBV5-4 and TRBJ1-2, with TRBD1 matching 9 bases. Germline values: CDR1 SGHNT, CDR2 YYREEE (reference sequence). The J segment lost 8 bases and the V segment lost 4 bases, leaving 9 bases of the junction unmatched. There are 14 residues in the CDR3.

V gene TRBV27 combines with J gene TRBJ2-7, with TRBD2 matching over 7 bases. Germline values: CDR1 MNHEY, CDR2 SMNVEV (reference sequence). This CDR3 contains 15 residues. Trimming removed 2 bases from V and 0 bases from J; junction bases left unmatched: 4. The CDR3 sequence is CASSLEGGSSYEQYF. The CDR3 DNA is TGTGCCAGCAGTTTAGAAGGCGGGAGCTCCTACGAGCAGTACTTC.

The V call is TRBV2, the J call TRBJ2-1; 7 bases are shared with TRBD2. CDR1 and CDR2 (germline): SNHLY, FYNNEI. Unmatched junction bases numbered 8, after V lost 2 bases and J lost 4 bases. The CDR3 totals 16 residues. CDR3 sequence: CASSESMAGAYNEQFF. CDR3 in DNA: TGTGCCAGCAGTGAATCTATGGCGGGAGCTTACAATGAGCAGTTCTTC.

The chain has TRBV4-2 and TRBJ2-2; no clear D gene. Germline lookup yields CDR1 LGHNA and CDR2 YNFKEQ. Trimming removed 0 bases at V and 0 bases at J, with 8 bases between. The length of the CDR3 is 16 residues. The CDR3 sequence: CASSQDPATNTGELFF. In DNA, the CDR3 is TGTGCCAGCAGCCAAGATCCAGCGACGAACACCGGGGAGCTGTTTTTT.

The rearrangement links TRBV13 to TRBJ2-1; 10 bases line up with TRBD1. There are 16 residues in the CDR3. V trimming: 4 bases; J trimming: 6 bases; junction bases outside the gene matches: 9. Germline V gives CDR1 PRHDT, CDR2 FYEKMQ (reference sequence). CDR3 nucleotide sequence: TGTGCCAGCAGCTCATTGTCCGGGACAGGGGTCAATGAGCAGTTCTTC. Protein product: CASSSLSGTGVNEQFF. Supplemented by reference TRBV13 and TRBJ2-1, the full variable domain reads AAGVIQSPRHLIKEKRETATLKCYPIPRHDTVYWYQQGPGQDPQFLISFYEKMQSDKGSIPDRFSAQQFSDYHSELNMSSLELGDSALYFCASSSLSGTGVNEQFFGPGTRLTVL.

The sample holds a few counts of this clone. Other DNA variants within this sample encode the same CDR3. DNA of the CDR3: TGTGCCAGCAGTTACACTAGCGGGAGTTCCTACGAGCAGTACTTC. Its protein product is CASSYTSGSSYEQYF. The chain employs TRBV6-5 and TRBJ2-7, with TRBD2 matching 11 bases. This CDR3 has 15 amino acids. After removal of 2 bases from V and 1 base from J, the junction contained 1 base not matched to a gene. In germline, CDR1 is MNHEY, CDR2 SVGAGI.

This chain links TRBV9 with TRBJ2-1, with a weak D call TRBD1 (6 bases). V dropped 4 bases and J dropped 3 bases, with 17 bases sitting between them. Germline CDR1 reads SGDLS; CDR2 reads YYNGEE. This CDR3 spans 16 amino acids. CDR3 region: CASSSHPRGNYNEQFF. The CDR3 region has the DNA TGTGCCAGCAGCTCCCACCCTAGGGGGAACTACAATGAGCAGTTCTTC.

This chain uses TRBV7-8 with TRBJ1-3; D is perhaps TRBD1 (6 bases). The CDR3 consists of 15 residues. Germline V CDR1 and CDR2: SGHVS, FQNEAQ. V lost 7 bases and J lost 2, with 15 bases in between. The CDR3 spells CASTSGTNAGNTIYF. The CDR3 region has the DNA TGTGCCAGCACCTCGGGGACAAACGCTGGAAACACCATATATTTT. Looking up the rest from reference TRBV7-8 and TRBJ1-3 gives the full variable domain: GAGVSQSPRYKVAKRGQDVALRCDPISGHVSLFWYQQALGQGPEFLTYFQNEAQLDKSGLPSDRFFAERPEGSVSTLKIQRTQQEDSAVYLCASTSGTNAGNTIYFGEGSWLTVV.

V gene TRBV9 combines with J gene TRBJ2-1; 8 nucleotides line up with TRBD1. CDR3 length equals 16 residues. CDR1 is SGDLS and CDR2 is YYNGEE in the germline V gene. After removal of 3 bases from V and 5 bases from J, the junction contained 10 bases not matched to a gene. CDR3 loop: CASSELGDRYDNEQFF. Written as DNA, the CDR3 is TGTGCCAGCAGCGAGCTCGGGGACAGGTACGACAATGAGCAGTTCTTC.

This sequence joins TRBV6-5 and TRBJ1-5, with no clear D. This CDR3 is 15 amino acids long. CDR1 MNHEY and CDR2 SVGAGI come from the germline V gene. V lost 0 bases and J 4 bases, leaving 10 bases between the germline ends. CDR3 in amino acids: CASSYSYAGNQPQHF. In DNA form, the CDR3 reads TGTGCCAGCAGTTACTCGTATGCGGGGAATCAGCCCCAGCATTTT.

The chain recombines TRBV9 with TRBJ2-1; 10 nucleotides line up with TRBD2. V shed 3 bases and J 0 bases; nucleotides not matched to a gene: 0. The CDR3 contains 15 residues. The germline gives CDR1 SGDLS, CDR2 YYNGEE. The CDR3 DNA sequence: TGTGCCAGCAGCGCTAGCGGGAGCTCCTACAATGAGCAGTTCTTC. Its protein is CASSASGSSYNEQFF.

CDR3 nucleotides: TGTGCCAGCCAATCCGCGGCTTCCTACGAGCAGTACTTC. Translation: CASQSAASYEQYF. V usage is TRBV4-2 and J usage is TRBJ2-7; unclear D gene. CDR3 length equals 13 residues. The germline V gene encodes CDR1 LGHNA and CDR2 YNFKEQ. Trimming left V 8 bases short and J 1 base short, with 12 bases between.

V is TRBV7-8 and J is TRBJ2-3; 8 nucleotides match TRBD2. Germline V gives CDR1 SGHVS, CDR2 FQNEAQ. CDR3 length: 16 residues. The V and J ends lost 6 bases and 6 bases, in that order; junction bases with no gene match: 14. The CDR3 reads CASSLRGAGLWDTQYF. The CDR3 DNA reads TGTGCCAGCAGTCTGCGGGGGGCCGGCCTTTGGGATACGCAGTATTTT.

The genes are TRBV2 and TRBJ2-1; D possibly corresponds to TRBD2 (5 bases). Germline loops: CDR1 SNHLY, CDR2 FYNNEI. V was trimmed by 5 bases and J by 10 bases, leaving 9 bases between them. The CDR3 loop spans 11 amino acids. The CDR3 sequence: CASSWWEEQFF. CDR3 in DNA: TGTGCCAGCAGTTGGTGGGAGGAGCAGTTCTTC.

This chain uses TRBV9 with TRBJ2-7; 10 bases are a match to TRBD1. Unmatched junction bases numbered 20, after V lost 3 bases and J lost 5 bases. This CDR3 comprises 19 residues. Germline V lookup: CDR1 SGDLS, CDR2 YYNGEE. CDR3 bases: TGTGCCAGCAGCGACCGGCGGGACAGGGGTTGTCTGGAACTACACGAGCAGTACTTC. Translating gives CASSDRRDRGCLELHEQYF. The full variable domain, rest sourced from reference TRBV9 and TRBJ2-7, is DSGVTQTPKHLITATGQRVTLRCSPRSGDLSVYWYQQSLDQGLQFLIQYYNGEERAKGNILERFSAQQFPDLHSELNLSSLELGDSALYFCASSDRRDRGCLELHEQYFGPGTRLTVT.

The chain links TRBV4-3 to TRBJ1-1; 7 bases agree with TRBD1. V was pared by 1 base and J by 7 bases, with 6 bases of the junction left unmatched. This CDR3 is built from 14 residues. CDR1 is LGHNA, CDR2 YSLEER, per germline. CDR3 coding DNA: TGCGCCAGCAGCCAAGTGGGGGACAGACTTGAAGCTTTCTTT. This gives the protein CASSQVGDRLEAFF.

This clone is labeled as medium-sized. This chain links TRBV6-1 with TRBJ2-1; 11 nucleotides match TRBD2. CDR1 and CDR2 (germline): MNHNS, SASEGT. The V and J ends lost 3 bases and 7 bases, in that order; junction bases with no gene match: 8. The CDR3 contains 16 residues. The CDR3 DNA sequence: TGTGCCAGCAGTGAGTCGATAGCGGGGGGGTTAAATGAGCAGTTCTTC. Translation: CASSESIAGGLNEQFF.

V usage is TRBV12-5 and J usage is TRBJ1-3, with 7 bases that match TRBD1. V lost 5 bases to trimming and J lost 1 base; unmatched junction nucleotides: 11. The CDR3 length is 17 residues. Germline V gives CDR1 LGHNT, CDR2 FRNRAP. The CDR3 bases are TGTGCTAGTGGTCCGACTGACAGGGAGAGATCTGGAAACACCATATATTTT. This codes for CASGPTDRERSGNTIYF.

The chain joins TRBV7-6 to TRBJ2-3, with D tentatively TRBD1 (6 bases). CDR3 size: 15 residues. Germline V gives CDR1 SGHVS, CDR2 FNYEAQ. The V and J ends lost 4 bases and 4 bases respectively, with 15 bases between them. The CDR3 region has the DNA TGTGCCAGCAGCTCGCGAGACAGGCTGGCAGATACGCAGTATTTT. Translated: CASSSRDRLADTQYF.